The entry below describes one T cell receptor (beta chain). Antigen specificity is unknown. A junction boundary mismatches the germline segment, possibly from a read error. These data originate in a study of T cells in Graves' hyperthyroidism and ophthalmopathy. As for the study in general: At initial diagnosis, before any treatment had begun, peripheral blood was obtained.

Study observations and caveats: Blood shared most expanded thyroid clonotypes above 0.001.

TCR beta CDR3 regions were amplified from RNA. The TCR CDR3 was amplified in a first-round RT-PCR using the HTBI primer set. TCRdb re-derived calls from the multiplex PCR reads in MiXCR, one entry per CDR3 protein. The table records some 350,000 distinct CDR3 sequences, 15% to 19% of them present only once. Clinical symptoms, serum thyroxine, TRAb, thyroid ultrasound and orbital computed tomography established diagnosis. Using around 10 ml of fresh peripheral blood, PBMCs were prepared. Material: blood. The TCR comes from a woman younger than 35 with Graves' hyperthyroidism that later progressed to Graves' ophthalmopathy.

CDR3 nucleotide sequence: TGTGCCAGCAGTTTGACAGGGATCTCCTACGGGCAGTACTTC. It is translated as CASSLTGISYGQYF. The rearrangement uses TRBV27 and TRBJ2-7; 7 bases agree with TRBD1. Germline loops: CDR1 MNHEY, CDR2 SMNVEV (reference sequence). CDR3 size: 14 residues.